These 10 T cell receptor beta chains share one sample of origin, sequenced in a study of response to subunit inactivated influenza vaccine. TCRdb used MiXCR to reprocess the RT-PCR reads, holding one entry per CDR3 protein. Here the sample spans around 790,000 distinct CDR3 sequences, 21% being singletons. The sequencing used PBMCs from blood, collected roughly 5 days after vaccination. Receptors originate from a man aged 45-65 years who received an inactivated influenza vaccine.

This clonotype was observed many times. J is TRBJ2-5 and V is TRBV20-1; D possibly corresponds to TRBD2 (5 bases). V lost 6 bases and J lost 5, with 7 bases in between. The CDR3 consists of 10 residues. Germline CDR1 DFQATT, CDR2 SNEGSKA (reference sequence). The CDR3 spells CSAQRETQYF. CDR3 DNA: TGCAGTGCCCAGCGGGAGACCCAGTACTTC.

The chain joins TRBV6-5 to TRBJ2-5; 9 bases are shared with TRBD1. The V segment lost 0 bases and the J segment 2 bases; nucleotides outside the gene matches: 4. CDR3 length: 16 amino acids. Germline CDR1 MNHEY, CDR2 SVGAGI. For the CDR3, the DNA is TGTGCCAGCAGTTACTCGTGGGACAGGGTTCAAGAGACCCAGTACTTC. Amino acid sequence: CASSYSWDRVQETQYF.

For this clonotype: An end of the junction differs from the germline gene, which may be a read error. The rearrangement links TRBV12-3 or TRBV12-4 to TRBJ2-1, with 14 bases matching TRBD2. This CDR3 is built from 18 residues. The CDR3 DNA reads TGTACCAGCAGTTTGATTGTCAGGGGACTAGCGGGAGCCGGTGAGCAGTTCTTC. Amino acids: CTSSLIVRGLAGAGEQFF.

The J gene is TRBJ1-4, the V gene TRBV20-1; 9 positions agree with TRBD1. The CDR3 has 14 residues. Germline V CDR1 and CDR2: DFQATT, SNEGSKA (reference sequence). The junction had 6 bases not matched to a gene; V was cut back by 4 bases and J by 6 bases. CDR3 in amino acids: CSATRDRVDEKLFF. The CDR3 DNA reads TGCAGTGCTACCCGGGACAGGGTTGATGAAAAACTGTTTTTT.

This clonotype has more than one count but fewer than ten. The CDR3 spells CATSRAGLGNYEQYF. In nucleotides, the CDR3 is TGTGCCACCAGCAGAGCTGGGTTAGGGAACTACGAGCAGTACTTC. This chain links TRBV15 with TRBJ2-7; D uncertain. V shed 1 base and J shed 3 bases, with 13 bases lying between them. This CDR3 spans 15 amino acids. Germline-derived CDR1 and CDR2 are LNHNV and YYDKDF (reference sequence).

This clonotype has more than one count but fewer than ten. The chain links TRBV11-2 to TRBJ2-3, with D possibly being TRBD2 (5 bases). The CDR3 is 16 amino acids. Trimming shortened V by 2 bases and J by 2 bases, and 14 bases separated the two germline ends. Germline V gene data show CDR1 as SGHAT and CDR2 as FQNNGV. CDR3 protein: CASSLLRVFYTDTQYF. In DNA, the CDR3 is TGTGCCAGCAGCTTATTGAGGGTTTTTTACACAGATACGCAGTATTTT.

This clonotype has a count of ten or more. This sequence joins TRBV29-1 and TRBJ2-7; the D call may be TRBD1 or TRBD2 (5 bases each). CDR3 length equals 13 residues. Germline CDR1 and CDR2: SQVTM and ANQGSEA. The V gene lost 6 bases and the J gene lost 5 bases, with 17 bases spanning the gap. This chain's CDR3 is CSVRGLGIHEQYF. DNA of the CDR3: TGCAGCGTGAGGGGCTTAGGGATCCACGAGCAGTACTTC.

This rearrangement joins TRBV4-2 to TRBJ1-4; D call uncertain. CDR3 length equals 14 residues. V lost 1 base to trimming and J lost 5 bases, with 8 bases between them. Germline V lookup: CDR1 LGHNA, CDR2 YNFKEQ. This CDR3 is CASSQAASNEKLFF. For the CDR3, the DNA is TGTGCCAGCAGCCAAGCGGCTTCAAATGAAAAACTGTTTTTT.

The V gene is TRBV6-2 or TRBV6-3, the J gene TRBJ2-3, with D hard to call. Trimming removed 5 bases at V and 4 bases at J, with 10 bases between. The germline CDR1 and CDR2 sequences are MNHEY and SVGEGT. The CDR3 is 13 amino acids. Here the CDR3 DNA reads TGTGCCAGCAGTGACGTCGGGCCAGATACGCAGTATTTT. Residues: CASSDVGPDTQYF.

This clonotype was found many times. V and J are TRBV6-1 and TRBJ2-3, with a tentative D call TRBD2 (6 bases). The CDR3 has 15 amino acids. V was clipped by 6 bases and J by 6 bases, with 19 bases between them. Germline CDR1 and CDR2: MNHNS and SASEGT. The CDR3 reads CASRQRDGGKDTQYF. CDR3 DNA sequence: TGTGCCAGCAGACAAAGGGACGGGGGAAAGGATACGCAGTATTTT.